Listed below are T cell receptor beta chains from one sample, sequenced in a study of blood T cell repertoires in COVID-19. The assay was immunoSEQ multiplex PCR, and TCRdb's table has in-frame clones only and misses some. This table has 75,000 to 90,000 clones, more than 75% appearing once. The sample comprised peripheral blood. Receptors originate from an older man with active or convalescent COVID-19. CDR3s include the opening cysteine and the closing phenylalanine or tryptophan. Fields, in order: CDR3 protein, CDR3 DNA, V gene, J gene, clone size, D gene. A D gene is named only where the DNA matches it firmly. A clone size is listed for some rows: how often the clone was seen (once, few, many), or a class if it is expanded.

CASSPYDNTDTQYF,TGTGCCAGCTCACCATATGACAACACAGATACGCAGTATTTT,TRBV18,TRBJ2-3,.,.
CASSLQGNFYNEQFF,TGTGCCAGCAGCTTACAGGGGAATTTCTACAATGAGCAGTTCTTC,TRBV7-9,TRBJ2-1,.,.
CASSLGAGQGGVETQYF,TGTGCCAGCAGCTTAGGAGCAGGACAGGGGGGCGTAGAGACCCAGTACTTC,TRBV7-9,TRBJ2-5,.,TRBD1
CASRRQTGMEPYGYTF,TGTGCCAGCAGACGACAAACAGGGATGGAGCCCTATGGCTACACCTTC,TRBV7-9,TRBJ1-2,few,.
CASSFTTGGVETQYF,TGTGCCAGCAGCTTTACTACAGGGGGCGTGGAGACCCAGTACTTC,TRBV11-2,TRBJ2-5,.,TRBD1
CASSPSSRGLYQPQHF,TGTGCCAGCAGCCCGAGCTCTAGGGGACTCTATCAGCCCCAGCATTTT,TRBV5-8,TRBJ1-5,.,.
CASSPQGLSGNTIYF,TGTGCCAGCAGCCCGCAGGGGCTCTCTGGAAACACCATATATTTT,TRBV2,TRBJ1-3,.,.
CASSSGLLSSGELFF,TGCGCCAGCAGTTCGGGACTCTTATCCTCCGGGGAGCTGTTTTTT,TRBV5-1,TRBJ2-2,.,.
CASSQPQGHGNTIYF,TGTGCCAGCAGCCAACCTCAGGGGCATGGAAACACCATATATTTT,TRBV6-4,TRBJ1-3,.,.
CASSDGSGGGYRRTEAFF,TGTGCCAGCAGTGATGGTTCGGGAGGGGGCTATCGGCGGACTGAAGCTTTCTTT,TRBV25-1,TRBJ1-1,few,TRBD1
CASSFTGAESEAFF,TGCGCCAGCAGCTTCACAGGGGCTGAGTCTGAAGCTTTCTTT,TRBV5-1,TRBJ1-1,once,TRBD1
CASSEVFQGSNQPQHF,TGTGCCAGCAGTGAAGTGTTCCAGGGAAGCAATCAGCCCCAGCATTTT,TRBV6-1,TRBJ1-5,.,.
CASSVRGGEGSPLHF,TGTGCCAGCAGTGTACGAGGGGGCGAAGGTTCACCCCTCCACTTT,TRBV2,TRBJ1-6,few,TRBD1
CASSLTRAGELFF,TGTGCCAGCAGCTTAACCAGGGCCGGGGAGCTGTTTTTT,TRBV7-2,TRBJ2-2,.,.
CASSLEAGYSPLHF,TGTGCCAGCAGCTTAGAGGCGGGATATTCACCCCTCCACTTT,TRBV7-9,TRBJ1-6,.,.
CAIRETGENTEAFF,TGTGCCATCAGGGAGACAGGGGAGAACACTGAAGCTTTCTTT,TRBV10-3,TRBJ1-1,.,TRBD1
CASGDRGGVDTQYF,TGTGCTAGTGGTGACAGGGGAGGGGTGGATACGCAGTATTTT,TRBV12-5,TRBJ2-3,once,.
CASSTNRGGLAGIPTNEQFF,TGTGCCAGCAGTACGAACAGGGGAGGGCTAGCGGGAATACCTACTAATGAGCAGTTCTTC,TRBV27,TRBJ2-1,.,TRBD2
CASSGRDSSNQPQHF,TGTGCCAGTAGTGGTCGCGACAGTAGCAATCAGCCCCAGCATTTT,TRBV19,TRBJ1-5,.,.
CASSAGTGYFDTQYF,TGTGCCAGCAGCGCCGGGACAGGGTATTTTGATACGCAGTATTTT,TRBV7-9,TRBJ2-3,.,TRBD1
CASSLARSQGSHEQFF,TGTGCCAGCAGCTTAGCGCGGTCTCAGGGTTCGCATGAGCAGTTCTTC,TRBV11-2,TRBJ2-1,.,.
CASSLGRAGELFF,TGTGCCAGCAGCTTAGGGCGGGCCGGAGAACTGTTTTTT,TRBV11-3,TRBJ1-4,once,.
CASSTRLAGPAETQYF,TGCGCCAGCAGCACTCGACTAGCGGGCCCCGCGGAGACCCAGTACTTC,TRBV5-1,TRBJ2-5,.,TRBD2
CASSGWTGGIYGYTF,TGTGCCAGCAGTGGTTGGACAGGGGGCATCTATGGCTACACCTTC,TRBV27,TRBJ1-2,.,TRBD1
CATSRDPGGNTEAFF,TGTGCCACCAGCAGAGACCCAGGGGGCAACACTGAAGCTTTCTTT,TRBV15,TRBJ1-1,.,TRBD1
CASSPRASGGPNEQFF,TGTGCCAGCAGCCCTAGGGCTAGCGGGGGTCCCAATGAGCAGTTCTTC,TRBV4-2,TRBJ2-1,.,TRBD2
CASSPPTAQSGELFF,TGTGCCAGCTCACCTCCGACAGCACAATCCGGGGAGCTGTTTTTT,TRBV18,TRBJ2-2,.,.
CASSSGADRSNQPQHF,TGTGCCAGTTCCTCGGGGGCGGACAGGAGCAATCAGCCCCAGCATTTT,TRBV19,TRBJ1-5,.,TRBD1
CASSLTPPPYNEQFF,TGTGCCAGCAGCTTGACTCCGCCACCTTACAATGAGCAGTTCTTC,TRBV5-6,TRBJ2-1,.,.
CSASHQGLPANEQFF,TGCAGTGCTAGTCACCAGGGACTCCCAGCTAATGAGCAGTTCTTC,TRBV20-1,TRBJ2-1,.,.
CASSGGEGPLGSPLHF,TGTGCCAGCAGCGGGGGGGAGGGCCCTTTGGGTTCACCCCTCCACTTT,TRBV28,TRBJ1-6,.,.
CASSLWDRVTGELFF,TGCGCCAGCAGCTTGTGGGACAGAGTCACCGGGGAGCTGTTTTTT,TRBV5-1,TRBJ2-2,.,TRBD1
CASTRDRNYGYTF,TGTGCCAGCACAAGAGACAGAAACTATGGCTACACCTTC,TRBV6-5,TRBJ1-2,.,.
CASSPHGTSTDTQYF,TGCGCCAGCAGCCCCCATGGGACTAGCACAGATACGCAGTATTTT,TRBV4-1,TRBJ2-3,.,.
CATDRGGGAQPQHF,TGTGCCACCGACAGGGGAGGGGGGGCTCAGCCCCAGCATTTT,TRBV19,TRBJ1-5,few,TRBD1
CASSLGQPTEAFF,TGCGCCAGCAGCTTGGGACAGCCAACTGAAGCTTTCTTT,TRBV5-1,TRBJ1-1,.,.
CASSEWRGGLGSQHF,TGTGCCAGCAGTGAATGGAGGGGGGGGCTAGGGTCCCAGCATTTT,TRBV6-1,TRBJ1-5,.,.
CASSHGQGYGGYTF,TGTGCCAGCAGCCACGGACAGGGTTACGGCGGCTACACCTTC,TRBV14,TRBJ1-2,once,TRBD1
CASRPTENYGYTF,TGTGCCAGCCGACCAACGGAGAACTATGGCTACACCTTC,TRBV6-5,TRBJ1-2,.,.
CASSFGGPNYGYTF,TGTGCCAGCAGCTTTGGGGGCCCTAACTATGGCTACACCTTC,TRBV7-2,TRBJ1-2,once,.
CASSLATRGRVRTTEAFF,TGTGCCAGCAGCTTAGCGACGAGGGGGCGCGTGCGGACCACTGAAGCTTTCTTT,TRBV7-9,TRBJ1-1,.,TRBD1
CASSQDPRTGRNTEAFF,TGCGCCAGCAGCCAAGACCCTAGGACAGGCAGAAACACTGAAGCTTTCTTT,TRBV4-1,TRBJ1-1,.,TRBD1
CASSLNFGQSETQYF,TGTGCCAGCAGCTTAAATTTTGGACAGTCGGAGACCCAGTACTTC,TRBV7-2,TRBJ2-5,.,.
CASRELTRVPVGGYTF,TGTGCCAGCAGAGAGCTTACTCGGGTTCCCGTCGGGGGCTACACCTTC,TRBV28,TRBJ1-2,once,.
CASQGLDGYTF,TGTGCCAGCCAGGGTCTAGATGGCTACACCTTC,TRBV6-5,TRBJ1-2,.,.
CASSELAGGYNEQFF,TGTGCCAGTAGTGAACTAGCGGGAGGGTACAATGAGCAGTTCTTC,TRBV19,TRBJ2-1,.,TRBD2